These T cell receptor beta chains were read from a single sample in a study of cytomegalovirus exposure and HLA in healthy donors. The repertoire was sequenced with immunoSEQ multiplex PCR; TCRdb's copy has only in-frame clones and lacks some. Here the sample spans about 160,000 clones, roughly two thirds being singletons. Sequencing input: PBMCs. The receptors shown here come from a woman in her twenties or thirties in good health and CMV-seronegative. The CDR3 runs from the conserved cysteine through the conserved F or W. Fields, in order: V gene, CDR3 length, clone size, J gene, D gene, CDR3 protein, CDR3 DNA. A D gene is named only where the DNA matches it firmly. Not every row has a clone size; where given, it reads once, few, many or a size class.

>TRBV19|15|.|TRBJ2-2|TRBD2
CASKDSGGRVGELFF
TGTGCCAGTAAGGACAGCGGGGGGCGGGTCGGGGAGCTGTTTTTT
>TRBV4-2|14|.|TRBJ2-3|.
CASSQESLADTQYF
TGTGCCAGCAGCCAAGAGAGTTTGGCAGATACGCAGTATTTT
>TRBV19|12|few|TRBJ1-5|TRBD1
CACGQGYQPQHF
TGTGCCTGCGGACAGGGCTATCAGCCCCAGCATTTT
>TRBV29-1|15|.|TRBJ2-1|TRBD2
CSVLQASGAYNEQFF
TGCAGCGTCTTACAGGCTAGCGGGGCCTACAATGAGCAGTTCTTC
>TRBV10-2|14|few|TRBJ1-4|.
CASRGGGIGEKLFF
TGCGCCAGTCGGGGAGGAGGGATTGGTGAAAAACTGTTTTTT
>TRBV19|16|once|TRBJ1-6|.
CASSIMGGSYNSPLHF
TGTGCCAGTAGCATAATGGGGGGATCCTATAATTCACCCCTCCACTTT
>TRBV28|14|.|TRBJ1-1|.
CASSLWGGQSEAFF
TGTGCCAGCAGTTTATGGGGGGGGCAGTCTGAAGCTTTCTTT
>TRBV2|17|.|TRBJ1-6|TRBD1
CASSSGTGGGGYSPLHF
TGTGCCAGCAGCTCCGGGACAGGGGGAGGCGGATATTCACCCCTCCACTTT
>TRBV10-3|13|.|TRBJ1-2|TRBD1
CAISAGQADGYTF
TGTGCCATCAGTGCGGGACAGGCGGACGGCTACACCTTC
>TRBV5-5|13|.|TRBJ2-3|.
CASSFPSTDTQYF
TGTGCCAGCAGCTTTCCTTCCACAGATACGCAGTATTTT
>TRBV27|13|.|TRBJ1-1|.
CASSPRYYTEAFF
TGTGCCAGCAGTCCCCGGTATTACACTGAAGCTTTCTTT
>TRBV4-3|14|.|TRBJ1-2|.
CASSPDAVGGGYTF
TGCGCCAGCAGCCCCGACGCCGTTGGCGGTGGCTACACCTTC
>TRBV5-1|16|few|TRBJ1-2|TRBD1
CASSLASGGASYGYTF
TGCGCCAGCAGCTTGGCCTCAGGGGGCGCCTCCTATGGCTACACCTTC
>TRBV6-6|14|.|TRBJ2-7|.
CASTGTDSRYEQYF
TGTGCCAGCACTGGTACGGACTCTAGGTACGAGCAGTACTTC
>TRBV18|15|once|TRBJ1-3|.
CASSSDRGTGNTIYF
TGTGCCAGCTCATCGGACAGAGGAACTGGAAACACCATATATTTT
>TRBV19|14|few|TRBJ1-1|.
CASSIVEGNTEAFF
TGTGCCAGTAGTATAGTCGAGGGGAACACTGAAGCTTTCTTT
>TRBV7-9|13|.|TRBJ1-5|.
CASGAGNNQPQHF
TGTGCCAGCGGGGCAGGGAACAATCAGCCCCAGCATTTT
>TRBV27|12|.|TRBJ2-1|TRBD1
CASSFDRVEQFF
TGTGCCAGCAGTTTTGACAGGGTCGAGCAGTTCTTC
>TRBV2|16|.|TRBJ2-1|.
CASNSDTELSYNEQFF
TGTGCCAGCAACTCCGACACAGAGCTCTCCTACAATGAGCAGTTCTTC
>TRBV5-1|15|.|TRBJ2-7|.
CASSLDGGQAYEQYF
TGCGCCAGCAGCTTGGACGGGGGGCAGGCCTACGAGCAGTACTTC
>TRBV7-9|13|.|TRBJ1-2|.
CASSLAPRDGYTF
TGTGCCAGCAGCTTAGCCCCACGGGATGGCTACACCTTC
>TRBV5-1|15|.|TRBJ2-7|.
CASSSLQGMGYEQYF
TGCGCCAGCAGCTCCTTACAGGGAATGGGCTACGAGCAGTACTTC
>TRBV5-4|14|.|TRBJ2-5|TRBD1
CASSWTGAPETQYF
TGTGCCAGCAGCTGGACAGGGGCCCCAGAGACCCAGTACTTC
>TRBV4-1|13|.|TRBJ2-5|.
CASSQDLSRTQYF
TGCGCCAGCAGCCAAGATTTATCGCGGACCCAGTACTTC
>TRBV4-2|15|.|TRBJ1-4|.
CASSQEAWAWEKLFF
TGTGCCAGCAGCCAAGAAGCATGGGCGTGGGAAAAACTGTTTTTT
>TRBV9|15|.|TRBJ1-3|.
CASSVNTHSGNTIYF
TGTGCCAGCAGCGTAAACACCCACTCTGGAAACACCATATATTTT
>TRBV30|13|few|TRBJ1-2|TRBD1
CASVTGPNYGYTF
TGTGCCTCGGTGACAGGGCCTAACTATGGCTACACCTTC
>TRBV7-6|11|.|TRBJ2-7|.
CASSPNYEQYF
TGTGCCAGCAGTCCCAACTACGAGCAGTACTTC
>TRBV28|13|few|TRBJ1-2|.
CASGGAQTYGYTF
TGTGCCAGCGGGGGGGCACAAACCTATGGCTACACCTTC
>TRBV28|14|.|TRBJ2-7|TRBD1
CASSSQQGAREQYF
TGTGCCAGCAGTTCCCAACAGGGGGCAAGGGAGCAGTACTTC
>TRBV2|14|.|TRBJ2-2|.
CASKTGNEAGELFF
TGTGCCAGCAAAACAGGGAACGAAGCCGGGGAGCTGTTTTTT
>TRBV10-3|16|.|TRBJ2-3|.
CAISEISDLFTDTQYF
TGTGCCATCAGTGAGATTAGTGATCTTTTCACAGATACGCAGTATTTT
>TRBV13|15|few|TRBJ2-2|.
CASRASQGLGGELFF
TGTGCCAGCAGAGCGTCCCAGGGGCTGGGCGGGGAGCTGTTTTTT
>TRBV28|16|.|TRBJ2-7|.
CASNYPTGKSTYEQYF
TGTGCCAGCAATTACCCAACAGGGAAATCAACCTACGAGCAGTACTTC
>TRBV7-2|11|.|TRBJ1-1|.
CASLTGTEAFF
TGTGCCAGCCTTACCGGGACTGAAGCTTTCTTT
>TRBV6-1|13|.|TRBJ1-5|TRBD1
CASSGQGRQPQHF
TGTGCCAGCAGTGGACAGGGACGGCAGCCCCAGCATTTT
>TRBV7-2|15|.|TRBJ2-3|TRBD1
CASSSGQGRGDTQYF
TGTGCCAGCAGCTCGGGACAGGGGAGGGGAGATACGCAGTATTTT
>TRBV28|15|.|TRBJ2-3|.
CASSLMTGPTDTQYF
TGTGCCAGCAGTTTGATGACAGGCCCCACAGATACGCAGTATTTT
>TRBV2|16|.|TRBJ2-1|TRBD2
CASSQTGLAGLNEQFF
TGTGCCAGCAGTCAGACCGGACTAGCGGGACTTAATGAGCAGTTCTTC
>TRBV4-2|16|.|TRBJ2-6|.
CASSQERGTGANVLTF
TGTGCCAGCAGCCAAGAGAGGGGGACCGGGGCCAACGTCCTGACTTTC
>TRBV2|14|few|TRBJ1-5|.
CASSERDTNQPQHF
TGTGCCAGCAGTGAGAGGGACACCAATCAGCCCCAGCATTTT
>TRBV5-1|15|many|TRBJ1-3|TRBD1
CASSPGTDFGNTIYF
TGCGCCAGCAGCCCTGGGACAGACTTTGGAAACACCATATATTTT
>TRBV28|16|few|TRBJ2-1|TRBD2
CASRSPGTSGHNEQFF
TGTGCCAGCAGATCCCCCGGGACTAGCGGCCACAATGAGCAGTTCTTC
>TRBV9|11|.|TRBJ1-2|.
CASSATYGYTF
TGTGCCAGCAGCGCTACCTATGGCTACACCTTC
>TRBV6-1|14|once|TRBJ2-3|TRBD2
CASRGGSGRDTQYF
TGTGCCAGCAGAGGCGGGAGCGGGAGGGATACGCAGTATTTT
>TRBV6-6|15|.|TRBJ1-2|.
CASSLRRGGDYGYTF
TGTGCCAGCAGCCTACGCCGGGGGGGCGACTATGGCTACACCTTC